This record concerns one T cell receptor beta chain sequence. Antigen unknown. These data belong to a study of vaccination effects on CD4 cells after COVID-19. The assay was immunoSEQ multiplex PCR, and TCRdb's table has in-frame clones only and misses some. The repertoire holds over 20,000 clones, with 73% as singletons. Pools of viral peptides were used by the ViraFEST assay to expand antigen-specific CD4+ T cells ahead of sequencing. The culture ran for 10 days before CD4+ T cells were isolated. This receptor was obtained from a human donor who received a COVID-19 vaccine. The sequences come from CD4+ T cells from PBMCs cultured with HCoV-229E spike peptides, collected before COVID-19 vaccination.

CDR3: CASSRADKETQYF. The DNA for the CDR3 is TGTGCCAGCAGTAGGGCAGATAAAGAGACCCAGTACTTC. The chain joins TRBV6-5 to TRBJ2-5; no definite D call. CDR3 length: 13 amino acids. V dropped 5 bases and J dropped 3 bases, with 10 bases sitting between them. The V gene's germline CDR1 is MNHEY and CDR2 SVGAGI.